The 17 T cell receptor beta chains presented below share a single source sample, sequenced in a study of shared clonotypes between healthy human individuals. Clones were sequenced by immunoSEQ multiplex PCR, and TCRdb holds only the in-frame ones, with some missing. The table has hundreds of thousands of clones, roughly 70% seen once. The sequencing sample was made of memory CD4+ T cells sorted from blood. Indicated subset: CD45RA-negative fraction. Every receptor here comes from a woman younger than 45 in good health.

CDR3 sequence reads: CASSKITGFQETQYF. CDR3 bases: TGTGCCAGTAGTAAGATAACAGGGTTCCAAGAGACCCAGTACTTC. The V gene is TRBV19, the J gene TRBJ2-5; a possible D gene is TRBD1 (6 bases). The CDR3 spans 15 residues. With 4 bases removed from V and 1 base from J, the gap between germline ends came to 13 bases. Germline-derived CDR1 and CDR2 are LNHDA and SQIVND (reference sequence). Looking up the rest from reference TRBV19 and TRBJ2-5 gives the full variable domain: DGGITQSPKYLFRKEGQNVTLSCEQNLNHDAMYWYRQDPGQGLRLIYYSQIVNDFQKGDIAEGYSVSREKKESFPLTVTSAQKNPTAFYLCASSKITGFQETQYFGPGTRLLVL.

The genes are TRBV30 and TRBJ1-1; D is undetermined. The CDR3 contains 11 residues. V was cut by 7 bases and J by 1 base, with 7 bases left in between. Germline V lookup: CDR1 GTSNPN, CDR2 SVGIG (reference sequence). The DNA of the CDR3 is TGTGCCTTCCAGGAGAACACTGAAGCTTTCTTT. It encodes CAFQENTEAFF.

The rearrangement uses TRBV18 and TRBJ2-1; 8 positions agree with TRBD2. The germline gives CDR1 KGHSH, CDR2 LQKENI. This CDR3 is 18 amino acids long. The junction had 11 bases not matched to a gene; V was cut back by 2 bases and J by 2 bases. CDR3 region: CASSPRTSIRGPYNEQFF. In DNA, the CDR3 is TGTGCCAGCTCACCAAGGACTAGCATCCGAGGACCCTACAATGAGCAGTTCTTC. The full variable domain, completed using reference TRBV18 and TRBJ2-1, is NAGVMQNPRHLVRRRGQEARLRCSPMKGHSHVYWYRQLPEEGLKFMVYLQKENIIDESGMPKERFSAEFPKEGPSILRIQQVVRGDSAAYFCASSPRTSIRGPYNEQFFGPGTRLTVL.

This clone was seen only a few times. The V call is TRBV10-3, the J call TRBJ2-7, with a possible D match to TRBD2 (8 bases). The germline V gene encodes CDR1 ENHRY and CDR2 SYGVKD. V was clipped by 4 bases and J by 7 bases, with 14 bases between them. This CDR3 is built from 13 residues. CDR3 in amino acids: CAISVIAGQEQYF. The CDR3 DNA reads as TGTGCCATCAGTGTGATAGCGGGACAGGAGCAGTACTTC.

This chain connects TRBV11-3 to TRBJ2-2; D is possibly TRBD2 (5 bases). V lost 1 base, J lost 7 bases, and 13 bases lay in between. The germline V gene encodes CDR1 SGHNT and CDR2 YENEEA. The CDR3 extends over 15 amino acids. CDR3 residues: CASSLGTSPSGELFF. The CDR3 nucleotides read TGTGCCAGCAGCTTAGGGACTTCGCCGAGCGGGGAGCTGTTTTTT.

As regards this clone: Other DNA variants within this sample encode the same CDR3. The gene calls are TRBV28 and TRBJ2-7; TRBD1 matches at 9 bases. Per the germline V gene, CDR1 is MDHEN and CDR2 is SYDVKM. V shed 6 bases and J 3 bases; nucleotides not matched to a gene: 0. The CDR3 runs 12 residues. The CDR3 sequence is CASRGQGYEQYF. In DNA form, the CDR3 reads TGTGCCAGCAGGGGACAGGGCTACGAGCAGTACTTC.

This chain uses TRBV2 with TRBJ1-2; 11 bases map to TRBD1. The CDR3 is made up of 14 amino acids. Germline V lookup: CDR1 SNHLY, CDR2 FYNNEI. V trimming: 4 bases; J trimming: 4 bases; junction bases outside the gene matches: 2. The CDR3 nucleotides read TGTGCCAGCAGTGGGACAGGGGGCATCTATGGCTACACCTTC. It codes for CASSGTGGIYGYTF.

This clone was observed many times. Additional DNA sequences in this sample encode the identical CDR3. The chain uses TRBV28 and TRBJ1-2, with 9 bases aligning to TRBD1. With 6 bases clipped from V and 4 bases from J, the junction kept 9 bases outside the gene matches. The germline CDR1 and CDR2 sequences are MDHEN and SYDVKM. This CDR3 has 15 residues. The DNA for the CDR3 is TGTGCCAGCAGAACTACAGGGGGCGAGGGCTATGGCTACACCTTC. This translates into CASRTTGGEGYGYTF.

V and J are TRBV5-4 and TRBJ2-1; possible D gene TRBD1, 6 bases. The germline V gene encodes CDR1 SGHNT and CDR2 YYREEE (reference sequence). This CDR3 spans 14 amino acids. V lost 4 bases, J lost 6 bases, and 14 bases lay in between. CDR3 DNA sequence: TGTGCCAGCAGCGCCTGGGACAAAGGCAATGAGCAGTTCTTC. This sequence encodes CASSAWDKGNEQFF.

V usage is TRBV28 and J usage is TRBJ1-2; D perhaps matches TRBD1 (5 bases). Trimming shortened V by 7 bases and J by 5 bases, and 17 bases separated the two germline ends. This CDR3 is 14 amino acids long. The germline V gene encodes CDR1 MDHEN and CDR2 SYDVKM. CDR3 sequence: CASKGHDRLYGYTF. CDR3 bases: TGTGCCAGCAAGGGTCACGACAGACTGTATGGCTACACCTTC.

The table lists this clone with many counts. The V and J genes are TRBV30 and TRBJ1-5; D is ambiguous. This CDR3 is built from 15 residues. Trimming removed 3 bases from V and 3 bases from J, with 15 bases in between. Germline loops: CDR1 GTSNPN, CDR2 SVGIG (reference sequence). CDR3 loop: CAWSSDGVVNQPQHF. The CDR3 nucleotides are TGTGCCTGGAGCTCCGACGGCGTGGTCAATCAGCCCCAGCATTTT.

V gene TRBV7-9 combines with J gene TRBJ1-2, with 7 bases identical to TRBD1. The V and J ends lost 6 bases and 8 bases, in that order; junction bases with no gene match: 9. This CDR3 comprises 13 residues. Germline V gene lookup returns CDR1 SEHNR and CDR2 FQNEAQ (reference sequence). In DNA form, the CDR3 reads TGTGCCAGCAGTCCCGGGACAGCGAGCGGCTACACCTTC. It codes for CASSPGTASGYTF.

This sequence joins TRBV28 and TRBJ2-5, with 8 bases identical to TRBD2. The ends lost 2 bases at V and 5 bases at J; junction bases unmatched: 4. The CDR3 covers 14 residues. Germline V gene sequence: CDR1 MDHEN, CDR2 SYDVKM. CDR3 loop: CASSLAGGRETQYF. The CDR3 nucleotides are TGTGCCAGCAGTTTAGCGGGGGGTAGGGAGACCCAGTACTTC.

Note on this clone: The sample has other DNA sequences that encode this CDR3 too. This chain joins TRBV5-1 and TRBJ1-1; possibly TRBD1 for D (5 bases). CDR3 size: 12 residues. From germline, CDR1 is SGHRS and CDR2 YFSETQ. V dropped 4 bases and J dropped 1 base, with 5 bases sitting between them. The CDR3: CASSGGNTEAFF. As DNA, the CDR3 is TGCGCCAGCAGCGGGGGGAACACTGAAGCTTTCTTT.

This clone was detected only a few times. Additional DNA sequences in this sample encode the identical CDR3. This chain joins TRBV5-1 and TRBJ2-7, with unresolved D. V gave up 1 base and J gave up 1 base, with 9 bases separating them. CDR1 and CDR2 (germline): SGHRS, YFSETQ. This CDR3 contains 14 residues. The CDR3 loop is CASSLSKPSYEQYF. Written as DNA, the CDR3 is TGCGCCAGCAGCTTGTCTAAACCGTCCTACGAGCAGTACTTC.

This clone has ten or more counts. The chain links TRBV10-1 to TRBJ2-3; 10 bases are shared with TRBD2. The length of the CDR3 is 16 residues. Germline CDR1 and CDR2: WNHNN and SYGVQD (reference sequence). J lost 0 bases, V lost 4 bases, and 4 bases had no gene match. CDR3 nucleotides: TGCGCCAGCAGTGCTAGCGGGAGAGGGAGCACAGATACGCAGTATTTT. This codes for CASSASGRGSTDTQYF.

The gene calls are TRBV4-1 and TRBJ1-4; the D gene is possibly TRBD1 (5 bases). V lost 4 bases to trimming and J lost 8 bases, with 17 bases between them. Germline V gene sequence: CDR1 MGHRA, CDR2 YSYEKL. This CDR3 contains 15 residues. CDR3 region: CASSPHSGAGEKLFF. The CDR3 DNA sequence: TGCGCCAGCAGCCCGCACAGCGGGGCGGGAGAAAAACTGTTTTTT.